This T cell receptor beta chain was captured by sequencing in a study of CD8 T cells in ankylosing spondylitis. This CDR3 comprises 12 residues. V lost 6 bases and J lost 8, with 10 bases in between. TCRdb passed the 5' RACE reads through MiXCR, listing each CDR3 protein once. The sample consists of about 540,000 distinct CDR3 sequences, approximately 12% of them appearing once. In its sample, this clonotype was seen many times. The antigen is unknown. General study results and limits: The clones that were linked to disease were reported to be significantly enriched in matched synovial fluid samples from ankylosing spondylitis patients. With a CD8+ phenotype, disease-linked clones were relatively rare in peripheral blood. Ankylosing spondylitis blood appeared to be characterized by a TCR beta motif of roughly eight highly homologous variants.

The V gene is TRBV12-3 or TRBV12-4, the J gene TRBJ2-2; D is ambiguous. The TCR was taken from a male donor with ankylosing spondylitis. Source material: blood, either unsorted or a sorted T cell fraction (not recorded which). In DNA, the CDR3 is TGTGCCAGCAGGGGCTCCAGGGGGGAGCTGTTTTTT. Its translation is CASRGSRGELFF.